The 7 T cell receptor beta chains in this list originate from one sample, sequenced in a study of blood T cell repertoires in COVID-19. Clones were read by immunoSEQ multiplex PCR, and TCRdb kept only the in-frame ones, dropping some. The table shows 200,000 to 250,000 clones, with about 80% occurring only once. The sequencing sample was made of PBMCs or T cells enriched from blood (not recorded which). The source is a middle-aged woman with acute COVID-19.

The CDR3 DNA reads TGTGCCAGCAGCCAAGGAAAATCCAGGGGGCAGAGCGAGCAGTACTTC. Amino acid sequence: CASSQGKSRGQSEQYF. The V and J genes are TRBV3-1 (or the pseudogene TRBV3-2) and TRBJ2-7; 8 nucleotides align to TRBD1. Germline CDR1 and CDR2: LGHDT and YNNKEL (reference sequence). V lost 1 base and J lost 6; bases outside the gene matches: 11. The CDR3 contains 16 residues.

V and J are TRBV7-9 and TRBJ1-1; 7 bases line up with TRBD1. Looked up from germline, CDR1 is SEHNR and CDR2 is FQNEAQ (reference sequence). The CDR3 sequence is 14 residues long. The V gene end was trimmed by 5 bases and the J gene end by 0 bases; junction bases not matched to a gene: 3. Here the CDR3 reads CASSEGQLNTEAFF. The CDR3 DNA reads as TGTGCCAGCAGCGAGGGACAGCTGAACACTGAAGCTTTCTTT.

The chain uses TRBV27 and TRBJ1-2, with D maybe TRBD1 (5 bases). Trimming took off 5 bases at V and 7 bases at J, with 11 bases between the two ends. The CDR3 contains 12 residues. Looked up from germline, CDR1 is MNHEY and CDR2 is SMNVEV (reference sequence). DNA for the CDR3: TGTGCCAGCAGTCAACGGGGGGGTGGCTACACCTTC. Translation: CASSQRGGGYTF.

The gene calls are TRBV19 and TRBJ1-1; TRBD1 agrees at 7 bases. The CDR3 contains 16 residues. Germline assignment: CDR1 LNHDA and CDR2 SQIVND (reference sequence). The trim removed 7 bases at V and 6 bases at J, leaving 17 bases unmatched. The CDR3 DNA is TGTGCCAGTAAGAGCTCCAGACAGGGTAGTATGGCTGAAGCTTTCTTT. This sequence encodes CASKSSRQGSMAEAFF.

The rearrangement links TRBV5-1 to TRBJ1-6, with D perhaps matching TRBD1 (5 bases). The CDR3 consists of 14 residues. The germline gives CDR1 SGHRS, CDR2 YFSETQ. The germline V and J ends were trimmed by 4 bases and 7 bases, with 12 bases remaining between them. Here the CDR3 DNA reads TGCGCCAGCAGCGACCCCCGGGGGAATTCACCCCTCCACTTT. It is translated as CASSDPRGNSPLHF.

The chain links TRBV27 to TRBJ2-2; no definite D call. Germline values: CDR1 MNHEY, CDR2 SMNVEV (reference sequence). This CDR3 spans 14 amino acids. Deletions cut 0 bases from V and 6 bases from J, with 8 bases between. The CDR3 nucleotides read TGTGCCAGCAGTTTATCTAGCTGGCCCGGGGAGCTGTTTTTT. Translating gives CASSLSSWPGELFF.

This clone was counted a few times. V usage is TRBV14 and J usage is TRBJ1-6; TRBD1 aligns across 10 bases. The CDR3 sequence is 16 residues long. CDR1 is SGHDN and CDR2 is FVKESK in the germline V gene. V was pared by 3 bases and J by 8 bases, with 7 bases of the junction left unmatched. The CDR3 protein is CASSHLGQGEDSPLHF. In DNA form, the CDR3 reads TGTGCCAGCAGCCACCTCGGACAGGGGGAAGATTCACCCCTCCACTTT.